The 14 T cell receptor beta chains given below trace back to one sample, sequenced in a study of blood T cell repertoires in COVID-19. Data came from immunoSEQ multiplex PCR; TCRdb stores just in-frame clones and leaves some out. The table records about 300,000 clones, 86% of them present only once. The sequenced material came from PBMCs or T cells enriched from blood (not recorded which). Source of these receptors: a woman aged 18-35 years who had recovered from COVID-19.

The rearrangement joins TRBV4-3 to TRBJ1-4, with 7 positions matching TRBD1. The J segment lost 4 bases and the V segment lost 2 bases, leaving 4 bases of the junction unmatched. Germline CDR1 LGHNA, CDR2 YSLEER. The CDR3 consists of 15 residues. The DNA of the CDR3 is TGCGCCAGCAGCCAAAACAGGGGCGGTAATGAAAAACTGTTTTTT. As protein: CASSQNRGGNEKLFF.

The chain joins TRBV19 to TRBJ1-1, with D perhaps matching TRBD1 (5 bases). Germline V CDR1 and CDR2: LNHDA, SQIVND (reference sequence). Between the trimmed V and J ends, which lost 11 bases and 3 bases, there was a span of 10 bases. CDR3 length: 11 residues. CDR3 sequence: CAVRGYTEAFF. The CDR3 coding sequence is TGTGCCGTCCGGGGGTACACTGAAGCTTTCTTT.

CDR3 protein: CASSLGAGGFEKLFF. CDR3 nucleotides: TGTGCCAGCAGCCTTGGCGCAGGGGGCTTTGAAAAACTGTTTTTT. The V and J genes are TRBV5-8 and TRBJ1-4, with 8 bases aligning to TRBD1. The J segment lost 7 bases and the V segment lost 4 bases, leaving 9 bases of the junction unmatched. The CDR3 covers 15 residues. Germline V gene lookup returns CDR1 SGHTS and CDR2 YDEGEE.

The chain employs TRBV25-1 and TRBJ2-7; 9 nucleotides agree with TRBD1. The germline gives CDR1 MGHDK, CDR2 SYGVNS. V dropped 5 bases and J dropped 5; count of bases not matched to a gene: 10. The CDR3 has 15 amino acids. This CDR3 reads CASSSPGTGINEQYF. The CDR3 coding sequence is TGTGCCAGCAGTAGCCCCGGGACAGGGATCAACGAGCAGTACTTC.

This chain links TRBV13 with TRBJ2-7; 11 bases fit TRBD1. CDR3 length: 14 amino acids. Germline lookup yields CDR1 PRHDT and CDR2 FYEKMQ (reference sequence). The V segment lost 6 bases and the J segment 9 bases; nucleotides outside the gene matches: 10. The CDR3 reads CASSLSGQGALQYF. The CDR3 bases are TGTGCCAGCAGTTTAAGCGGACAGGGGGCTCTGCAGTACTTC.

The chain combines TRBV7-9 with TRBJ2-5, with TRBD2 identical over 7 bases. Per the germline V gene, CDR1 is SEHNR and CDR2 is FQNEAQ (reference sequence). The CDR3 contains 15 residues. The trim removed 3 bases at V and 4 bases at J, leaving 8 bases unmatched. The CDR3 DNA sequence: TGTGCCAGCAGCTTTAGGGAGGGCCCCGTAGAGACCCAGTACTTC. The encoded protein is CASSFREGPVETQYF. The entire variable domain, with the rest obtained from reference TRBV7-9 and TRBJ2-5, is as follows: DTGVSQNPRHKITKRGQNVTFRCDPISEHNRLYWYRQTLGQGPEFLTYFQNEAQLEKSRLLSDRFSAERPKGSFSTLEIQRTEQGDSAMYLCASSFREGPVETQYFGPGTRLLVL.

This chain connects TRBV28 to TRBJ1-2; D possibly corresponds to TRBD1 (6 bases). Trimming cost V 7 bases and J 3 bases, with 15 bases left between them. The germline gives CDR1 MDHEN, CDR2 SYDVKM. The CDR3 loop spans 14 amino acids. The CDR3: CASTRGGTDYGYTF. The CDR3 DNA reads TGTGCCAGCACCCGGGGGGGCACTGACTATGGCTACACCTTC.

The CDR3 coding sequence is TGTGCCAGCAGTTATCACAGGGGAGATCAGCCCCAGCATTTT. Protein: CASSYHRGDQPQHF. The chain recombines TRBV6-5 with TRBJ1-5; TRBD1 aligns across 7 bases. The length of the CDR3 is 14 residues. Trimming cost V 3 bases and J 5 bases; bases outside gene matches: 4. The germline CDR1 and CDR2 sequences are MNHEY and SVGAGI.

The CDR3 spells CASSDGTGRNEQFF. CDR3 DNA sequence: TGCGCCAGCAGTGACGGGACAGGGAGGAATGAGCAGTTCTTC. The V call is TRBV10-1, the J call TRBJ2-1; 9 nucleotides align to TRBD1. Trimming cost V 3 bases and J 7 bases; bases outside gene matches: 4. Per germline, CDR1 WNHNN and CDR2 SYGVQD (reference sequence). The length of the CDR3 is 14 residues.

The V and J genes are TRBV28 and TRBJ1-1; the D gene is possibly TRBD1 (6 bases). This CDR3 spans 15 amino acids. Germline lookup yields CDR1 MDHEN and CDR2 SYDVKM. The ends were cut back, 5 bases at V and 5 bases at J, with 18 bases in the middle. CDR3 sequence: CASSLFRDTSTEAFF. The DNA of the CDR3 is TGTGCCAGCAGTCTCTTCCGGGACACGAGTACTGAAGCTTTCTTT.

The V and J genes are TRBV9 and TRBJ2-1; 10 nucleotides align to TRBD2. The germline CDR1 and CDR2 sequences are SGDLS and YYNGEE. V was clipped by 2 bases and J by 8 bases; unmatched bases: 10. This CDR3 is 16 amino acids long. The CDR3 reads CASSVYGTSVMDEQFF. CDR3 DNA: TGTGCCAGCAGCGTTTACGGGACTAGCGTCATGGATGAGCAGTTCTTC.

The chain links TRBV19 to TRBJ2-2; TRBD2 might be the D (7 bases). Germline CDR1 LNHDA, CDR2 SQIVND (reference sequence). The CDR3 is 16 residues long. Trimming took 3 bases from V and 2 from J, leaving 13 bases between them. CDR3 in amino acids: CASSMGGGHNTGELFF. Written as DNA, the CDR3 is TGTGCCAGTAGTATGGGCGGGGGCCACAACACCGGGGAGCTGTTTTTT.

The chain employs TRBV7-9 and TRBJ1-4; no clear D gene. V gave up 2 bases and J gave up 6 bases, with 10 bases separating them. Germline V gene data show CDR1 as SEHNR and CDR2 as FQNEAQ (reference sequence). This CDR3 contains 14 residues. Here the CDR3 reads CASSLNQEYEKLFF. The CDR3 DNA reads as TGTGCCAGCAGCTTAAACCAGGAATATGAAAAACTGTTTTTT. Based on the CDR3 plus reference TRBV7-9 and TRBJ1-4, the full variable domain is DTGVSQNPRHKITKRGQNVTFRCDPISEHNRLYWYRQTLGQGPEFLTYFQNEAQLEKSRLLSDRFSAERPKGSFSTLEIQRTEQGDSAMYLCASSLNQEYEKLFFGSGTQLSVL.

The V gene is TRBV7-9, the J gene TRBJ1-1; D may be TRBD1 (5 bases). The CDR3 runs to 14 residues. The V end lost 5 bases, the J end lost 8 bases, and 18 bases lay between the germline ends. Per germline, CDR1 SEHNR and CDR2 FQNEAQ (reference sequence). The CDR3 is CASSPSRQHPEAFF. CDR3 bases: TGTGCCAGCAGCCCCTCCCGACAGCACCCCGAAGCTTTCTTT.